This TCR beta chain is drawn from a study of blood T cell repertoires in COVID-19. The germline V gene has CDR1 GTSNPN and CDR2 SVGIG (reference sequence). V was trimmed by 0 bases and J by 1 base, leaving 6 bases between them. The CDR3 loop spans 13 amino acids. TCRdb's table, derived via immunoSEQ multiplex PCR, lists solely in-frame clones and lacks some. Among approximately 100,000 clones listed, about 80% were seen once. Sequencing used peripheral blood. This receptor was obtained from a woman aged 60-75 years with acute or convalescent COVID-19. The chain joins TRBV30 to TRBJ1-1; D unresolved. CDR3: CAWSVMRNTEAFF. In nucleotides, the CDR3 is TGTGCCTGGAGTGTAATGCGGAACACTGAAGCTTTCTTT.